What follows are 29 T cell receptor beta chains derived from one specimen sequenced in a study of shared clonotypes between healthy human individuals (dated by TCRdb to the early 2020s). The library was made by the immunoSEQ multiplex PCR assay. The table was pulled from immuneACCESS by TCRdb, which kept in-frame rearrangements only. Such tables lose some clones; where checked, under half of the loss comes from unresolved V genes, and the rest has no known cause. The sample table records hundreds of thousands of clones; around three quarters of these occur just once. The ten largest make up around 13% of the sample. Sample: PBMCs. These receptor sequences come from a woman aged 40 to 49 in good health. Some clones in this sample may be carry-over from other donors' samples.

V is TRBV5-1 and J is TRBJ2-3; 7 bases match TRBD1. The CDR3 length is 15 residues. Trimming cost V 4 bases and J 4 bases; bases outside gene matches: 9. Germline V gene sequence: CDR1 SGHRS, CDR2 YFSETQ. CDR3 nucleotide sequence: TGCGCCAGCAGCCTCCCCGACAGGGTAGCAGATACGCAGTATTTT. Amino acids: CASSLPDRVADTQYF.

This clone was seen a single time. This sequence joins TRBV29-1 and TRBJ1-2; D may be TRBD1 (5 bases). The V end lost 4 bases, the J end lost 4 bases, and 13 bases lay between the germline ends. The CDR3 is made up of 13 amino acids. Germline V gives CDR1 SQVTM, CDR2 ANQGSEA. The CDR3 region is CSVAGGVGYGYTF. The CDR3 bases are TGCAGCGTTGCTGGGGGGGTGGGCTATGGCTACACCTTC.

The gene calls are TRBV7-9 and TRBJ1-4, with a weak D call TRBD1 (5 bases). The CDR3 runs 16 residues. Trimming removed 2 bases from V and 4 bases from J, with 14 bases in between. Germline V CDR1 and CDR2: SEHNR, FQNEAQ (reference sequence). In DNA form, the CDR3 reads TGTGCCAGCAGCTTATCGGGGGGAGTCAATAATGAAAAACTGTTTTTT. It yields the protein CASSLSGGVNNEKLFF.

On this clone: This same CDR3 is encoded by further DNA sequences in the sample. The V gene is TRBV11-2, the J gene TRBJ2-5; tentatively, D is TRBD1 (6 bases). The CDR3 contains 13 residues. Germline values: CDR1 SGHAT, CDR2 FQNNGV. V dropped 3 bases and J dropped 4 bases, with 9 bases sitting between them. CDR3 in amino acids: CASSLAGVETQYF. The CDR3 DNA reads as TGTGCCAGCAGCTTGGCAGGGGTAGAGACCCAGTACTTC.

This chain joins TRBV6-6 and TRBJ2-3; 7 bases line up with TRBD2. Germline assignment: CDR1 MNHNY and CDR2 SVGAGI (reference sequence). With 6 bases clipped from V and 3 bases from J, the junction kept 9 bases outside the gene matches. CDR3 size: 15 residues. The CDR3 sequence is CASSPPTSPTDTQYF. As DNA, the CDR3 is TGTGCCAGCAGCCCCCCGACTAGCCCAACAGATACGCAGTATTTT.

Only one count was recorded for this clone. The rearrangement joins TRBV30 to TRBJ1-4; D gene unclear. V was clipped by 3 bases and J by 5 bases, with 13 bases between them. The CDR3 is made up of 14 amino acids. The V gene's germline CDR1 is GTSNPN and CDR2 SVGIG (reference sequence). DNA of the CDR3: TGTGCCTGGAGCGCGGGATGGGGAAATGAAAAACTGTTTTTT. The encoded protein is CAWSAGWGNEKLFF.

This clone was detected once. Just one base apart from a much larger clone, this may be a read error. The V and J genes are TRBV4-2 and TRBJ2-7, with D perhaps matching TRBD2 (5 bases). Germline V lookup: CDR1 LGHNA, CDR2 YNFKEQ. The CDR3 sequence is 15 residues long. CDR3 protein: CASSQALQTTYGQYF. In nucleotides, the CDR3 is TGTGCCAGCAGCCAAGCGCTTCAGACTACCTACGGGCAGTACTTC.

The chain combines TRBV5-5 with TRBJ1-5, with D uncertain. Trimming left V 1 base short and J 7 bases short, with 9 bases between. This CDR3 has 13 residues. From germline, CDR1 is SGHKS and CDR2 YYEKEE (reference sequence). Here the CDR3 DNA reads TGTGCCAGCAGCTTGTCGCTCGGACAGCCCCAGCATTTT. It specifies CASSLSLGQPQHF.

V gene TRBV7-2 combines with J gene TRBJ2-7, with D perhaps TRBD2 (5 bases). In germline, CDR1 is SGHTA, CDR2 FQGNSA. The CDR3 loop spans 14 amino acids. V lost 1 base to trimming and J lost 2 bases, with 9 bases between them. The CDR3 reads CASSLGLSTYEQYF. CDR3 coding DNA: TGTGCCAGCAGCTTAGGACTATCGACCTACGAGCAGTACTTC. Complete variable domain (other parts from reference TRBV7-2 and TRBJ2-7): GAGVSQSPSNKVTEKGKDVELRCDPISGHTALYWYRQSLGQGLEFLIYFQGNSAPDKSGLPSDRFSAERTGGSVSTLTIQRTQQEDSAVYLCASSLGLSTYEQYFGPGTRLTVT.

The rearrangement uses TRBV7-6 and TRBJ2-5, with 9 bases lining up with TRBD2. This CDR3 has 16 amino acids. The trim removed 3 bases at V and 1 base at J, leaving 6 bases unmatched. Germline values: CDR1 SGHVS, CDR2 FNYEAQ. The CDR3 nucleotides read TGTGCCAGCAGCTTGCGTCCTAGCGGGGTCCAAGAGACCCAGTACTTC. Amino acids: CASSLRPSGVQETQYF.

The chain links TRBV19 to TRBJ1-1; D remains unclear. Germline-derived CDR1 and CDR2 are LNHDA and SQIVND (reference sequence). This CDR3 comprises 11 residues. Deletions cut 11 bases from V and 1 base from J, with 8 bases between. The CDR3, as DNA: TGTGCCTTATATACGAACACTGAAGCTTTCTTT. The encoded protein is CALYTNTEAFF.

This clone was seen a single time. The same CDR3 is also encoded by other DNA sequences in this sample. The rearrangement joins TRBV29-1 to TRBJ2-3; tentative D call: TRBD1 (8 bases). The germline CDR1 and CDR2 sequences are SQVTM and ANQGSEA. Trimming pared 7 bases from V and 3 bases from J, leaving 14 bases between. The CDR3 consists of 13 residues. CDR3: CSAGQGGTDTQYF. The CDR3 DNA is TGCAGCGCCGGACAGGGAGGGACAGATACGCAGTATTTT.

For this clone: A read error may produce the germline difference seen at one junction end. The CDR3 DNA reads TGTGCCAGCAGTACCCGACAGGGGGCCTACTCTGGAAACACCACATATTTT. As protein: CASSTRQGAYSGNTTYF. The chain has TRBV28 and TRBJ1-3; 10 bases are shared with TRBD1. This CDR3 comprises 17 residues. From germline, CDR1 is MDHEN and CDR2 SYDVKM.

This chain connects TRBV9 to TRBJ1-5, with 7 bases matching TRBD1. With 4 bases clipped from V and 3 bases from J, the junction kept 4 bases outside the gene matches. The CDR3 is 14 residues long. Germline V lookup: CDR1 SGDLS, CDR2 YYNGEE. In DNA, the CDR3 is TGTGCCAGCAGCCCTGGGACAGTCAATCAGCCCCAGCATTTT. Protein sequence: CASSPGTVNQPQHF.

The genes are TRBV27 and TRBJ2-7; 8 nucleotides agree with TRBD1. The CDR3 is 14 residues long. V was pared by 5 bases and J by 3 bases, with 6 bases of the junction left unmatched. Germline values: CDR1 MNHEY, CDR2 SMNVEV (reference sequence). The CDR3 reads CASSPWTGLYEQYF. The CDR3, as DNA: TGTGCCAGCAGTCCCTGGACAGGGCTCTACGAGCAGTACTTC.

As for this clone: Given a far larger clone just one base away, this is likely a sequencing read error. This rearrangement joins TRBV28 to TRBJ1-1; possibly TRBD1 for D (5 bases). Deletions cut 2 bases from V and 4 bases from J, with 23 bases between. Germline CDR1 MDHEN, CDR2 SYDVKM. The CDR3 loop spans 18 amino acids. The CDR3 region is CASSLPTSTRGAATEAFF. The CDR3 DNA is TGTGCCAGCAGTTTACCTACCTCCACTAGGGGCGCGGCCACTGAAGCTTTCTTT.

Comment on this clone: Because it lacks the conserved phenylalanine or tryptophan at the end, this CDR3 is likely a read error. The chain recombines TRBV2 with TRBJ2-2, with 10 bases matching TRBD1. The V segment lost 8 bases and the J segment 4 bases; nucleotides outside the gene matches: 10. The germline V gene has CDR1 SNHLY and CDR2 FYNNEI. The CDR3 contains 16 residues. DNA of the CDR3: TGTGCCAGCTCCGGGACAGGGGACGGTCTCACCGGGGAGCTGTTTCTT. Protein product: CASSGTGDGLTGELFL.

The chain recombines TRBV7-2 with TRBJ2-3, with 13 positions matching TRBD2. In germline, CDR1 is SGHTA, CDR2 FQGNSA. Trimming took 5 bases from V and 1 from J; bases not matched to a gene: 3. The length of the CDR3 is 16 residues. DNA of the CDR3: TGTGCCAGCAGCAAAGGACTAGCGGGGGGCACAGATACGCAGTATTTT. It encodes CASSKGLAGGTDTQYF.

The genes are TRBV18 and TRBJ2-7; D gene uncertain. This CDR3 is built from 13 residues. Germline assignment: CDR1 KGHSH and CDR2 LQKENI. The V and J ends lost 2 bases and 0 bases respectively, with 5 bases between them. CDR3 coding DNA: TGTGCCAGCTCACCAGGACCCTCCTACGAGCAGTACTTC. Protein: CASSPGPSYEQYF.

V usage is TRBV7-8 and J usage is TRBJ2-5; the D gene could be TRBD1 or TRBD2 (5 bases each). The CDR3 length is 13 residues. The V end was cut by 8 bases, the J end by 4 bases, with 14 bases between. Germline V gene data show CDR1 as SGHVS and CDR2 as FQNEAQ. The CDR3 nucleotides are TGTGCCAGCGCCGGGGCACGTGGAGAGACCCAGTACTTC. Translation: CASAGARGETQYF.

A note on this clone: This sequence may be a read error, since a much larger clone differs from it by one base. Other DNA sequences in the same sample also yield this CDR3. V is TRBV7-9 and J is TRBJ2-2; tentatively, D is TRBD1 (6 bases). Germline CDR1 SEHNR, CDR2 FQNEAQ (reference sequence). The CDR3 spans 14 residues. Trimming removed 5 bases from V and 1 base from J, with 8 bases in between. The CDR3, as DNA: TGTGCCAGCAGCCTGGGACAGAACACCGGGGAGCTGTTTTTT. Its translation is CASSLGQNTGELFF.

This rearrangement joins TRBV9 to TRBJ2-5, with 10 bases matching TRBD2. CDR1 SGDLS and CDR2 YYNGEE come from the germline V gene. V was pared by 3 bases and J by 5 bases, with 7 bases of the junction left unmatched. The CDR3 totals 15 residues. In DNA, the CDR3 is TGTGCCAGCAGCGGAAGGACTAGCGGAATGGAGACCCAGTACTTC. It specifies CASSGRTSGMETQYF.

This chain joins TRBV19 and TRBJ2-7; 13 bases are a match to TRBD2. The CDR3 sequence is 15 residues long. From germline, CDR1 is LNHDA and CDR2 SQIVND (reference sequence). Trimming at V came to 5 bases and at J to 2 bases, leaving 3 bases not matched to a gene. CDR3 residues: CASSFGLAGAYEQYF. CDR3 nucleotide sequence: TGTGCCAGTAGTTTTGGACTAGCGGGGGCCTACGAGCAGTACTTC. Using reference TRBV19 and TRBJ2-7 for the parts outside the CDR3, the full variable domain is DGGITQSPKYLFRKEGQNVTLSCEQNLNHDAMYWYRQDPGQGLRLIYYSQIVNDFQKGDIAEGYSVSREKKESFPLTVTSAQKNPTAFYLCASSFGLAGAYEQYFGPGTRLTVT.

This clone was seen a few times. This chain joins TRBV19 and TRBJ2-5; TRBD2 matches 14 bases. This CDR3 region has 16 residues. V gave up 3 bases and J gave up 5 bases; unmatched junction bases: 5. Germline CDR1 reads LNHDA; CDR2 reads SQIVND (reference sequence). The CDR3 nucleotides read TGTGCCAGTAGTATGGGGACTAGCGGGAGAGGGGAGACCCAGTACTTC. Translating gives CASSMGTSGRGETQYF.

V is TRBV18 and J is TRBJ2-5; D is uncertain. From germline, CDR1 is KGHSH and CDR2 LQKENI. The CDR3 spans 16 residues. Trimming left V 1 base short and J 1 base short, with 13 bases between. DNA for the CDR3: TGTGCCAGCTCACCACGGATCGGCCAGACCCAAGAGACCCAGTACTTC. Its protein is CASSPRIGQTQETQYF.

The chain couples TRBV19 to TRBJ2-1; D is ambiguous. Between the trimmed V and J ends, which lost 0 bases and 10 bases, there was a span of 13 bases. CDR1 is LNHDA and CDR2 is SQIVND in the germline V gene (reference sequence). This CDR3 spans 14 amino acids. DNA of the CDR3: TGTGCCAGTAGTATAGAGGGTAGGTCAATAGAGCAGTTCTTC. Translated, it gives CASSIEGRSIEQFF.

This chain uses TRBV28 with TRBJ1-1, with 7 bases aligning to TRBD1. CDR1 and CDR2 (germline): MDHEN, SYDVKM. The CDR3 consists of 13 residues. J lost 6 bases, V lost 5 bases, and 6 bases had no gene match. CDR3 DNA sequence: TGTGCCAGCAGTCTCACGGACAGGTCTGAAGCTTTCTTT. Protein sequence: CASSLTDRSEAFF.

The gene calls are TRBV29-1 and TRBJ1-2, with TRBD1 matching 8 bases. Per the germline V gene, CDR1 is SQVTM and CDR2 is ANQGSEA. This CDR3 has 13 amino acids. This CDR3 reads CGARGQGNYGYTF. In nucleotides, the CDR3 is TGCGGTGCCAGAGGACAGGGAAACTATGGCTACACCTTC.

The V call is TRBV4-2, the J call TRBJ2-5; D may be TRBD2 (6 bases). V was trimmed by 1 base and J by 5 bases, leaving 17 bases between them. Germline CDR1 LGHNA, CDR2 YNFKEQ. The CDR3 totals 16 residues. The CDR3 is CASSQGVLAGGETQYF. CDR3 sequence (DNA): TGTGCCAGCAGCCAAGGGGTACTAGCAGGAGGGGAGACCCAGTACTTC.